These 8 T cell receptor beta chains were sequenced from one sample in a study of T cells in women clearing cervical HPV infection. Repertoires were generated with immunoSEQ multiplex PCR, while TCRdb's copy carries only in-frame clones and drops some. The specimen's table records over 10,000 clones. The sample comprised blood buffy coat. These receptors were taken from a woman between 18 and 75 years old with a cervical HPV16 infection that either progressed to CIN3+ or cleared (not recorded which).

Turning to this clone: Read coverage stops 3 residues before the CDR3 terminus; the germline J gene supplies the remainder. This chain joins TRBV28 and TRBJ2-3; D perhaps matches TRBD2 (6 bases). CDR3 size: 14 residues. The germline V gene encodes CDR1 MDHEN and CDR2 SYDVKM. V gave up 10 bases and J gave up 0 bases, with 14 bases separating them. CDR3: CATLAQPSTDTQYF. The part of the CDR3 DNA that was read is TGTGCCACACTAGCCCAACCTAGCACAGATACG.

About this clone itself: Sequencing ends 3 residues short of the CDR3 end; the germline J gene provides the rest. The chain links TRBV30 to TRBJ2-7; 11 bases agree with TRBD1. This CDR3 contains 14 residues. CDR1 and CDR2 (germline): GTSNPN, SVGIG (reference sequence). The V segment lost 3 bases and the J segment 4 bases; nucleotides outside the gene matches: 5. The part of the CDR3 DNA that was read is TGTGCCTGGAGCCCCCGGGACAGGGGGTACGAG. Translated: CAWSPRDRGYE. The full CDR3 protein is CAWSPRDRGYEQYF.

This chain's CDR3 is CASSFTGWDTEAFF. The part of the CDR3 DNA that was read is TGTGCCAGCAGCTTCACAGGGTGGGACACTGAA. The chain recombines TRBV7-9 with TRBJ1-1, with D possibly TRBD1 on 6 matching bases. The read ends 3 residues shy of where the CDR3 ends; the end is completed using the germline J gene. The CDR3 has 14 amino acids. Trimming left V 3 bases short and J 3 bases short, with 11 bases between. The germline V gene encodes CDR1 SEHNR and CDR2 FQNEAQ (reference sequence).

With respect to this clone: The CDR3 extends 3 residues past the end of the read, so its final part is completed from the germline J gene. The chain is built from TRBV7-2 and TRBJ2-3, with a tentative D call TRBD1 (5 bases). This CDR3 has 13 residues. The germline gives CDR1 SGHTA, CDR2 FQGNSA. Trimming took off 0 bases at V and 5 bases at J, with 6 bases between the two ends. Incomplete CDR3 DNA: TGTGCCAGCAGCTTAGCGCAGGGAGATACG. Protein product: CASSLAQGDT. The whole CDR3 sequence reads CASSLAQGDTQYF. The whole variable domain, filled in from reference TRBV7-2 and TRBJ2-3, reads GAGVSQSPSNKVTEKGKDVELRCDPISGHTALYWYRQSLGQGLEFLIYFQGNSAPDKSGLPSDRFSAERTGGSVSTLTIQRTQQEDSAVYLCASSLAQGDTQYFGPGTRLTVL.

Comments on this clone: The read is 3 residues too short to cover the CDR3 end, so that end is filled in from the germline J gene. The chain recombines TRBV4-1 with TRBJ2-7, with D possibly TRBD1 on 6 matching bases. With 4 bases removed from V and 3 bases from J, the gap between germline ends came to 10 bases. CDR3 length: 13 amino acids. Germline CDR1 is MGHRA and CDR2 is YSYEKL. The DNA read from the CDR3 is TGCGCCAGCAGCCGGACAGAAAACTACGAG. Translation: CASSRTENYE. The whole CDR3 reads CASSRTENYEQYF.

This clone is deemed medium-sized by its frequency. The read falls 3 residues short of the CDR3 end, and the missing part is taken from the germline J gene. The chain employs TRBV14 and TRBJ2-7; 10 nucleotides agree with TRBD2. The length of the CDR3 is 14 residues. Germline V gene data show CDR1 as SGHDN and CDR2 as FVKESK. V shed 3 bases, J shed 1 base, and the junction held 0 bases outside the gene matches. CDR3 DNA (partial): TGTGCCAGCAGCCAGACTAGCGGGTCCTACGAG. Protein product: CASSQTSGSYE. The entire CDR3 sequence reads CASSQTSGSYEQYF.

Incomplete CDR3 DNA: TGTGCCATCCGGGACAGGGGGCAAGGAAACACC. Its protein product is CAIRDRGQGNT. The whole CDR3 sequence reads CAIRDRGQGNTIYF. The chain has TRBV10-3 and TRBJ1-3; 12 bases fit TRBD1. The read terminates 3 residues before the CDR3 end, so the remaining end is supplied by the germline J gene. This CDR3 has 14 amino acids. The V gene's germline CDR1 is ENHRY and CDR2 SYGVKD. The V gene end was trimmed by 8 bases and the J gene end by 4 bases; junction bases not matched to a gene: 3.

As for this clone: With the read ending 3 residues before the CDR3 end, the germline J gene is used to fill in that end. The rearrangement joins TRBV2 to TRBJ2-5; D might be TRBD2 (7 bases). The germline V and J ends were trimmed by 7 bases and 0 bases, with 15 bases remaining between them. Germline V CDR1 and CDR2: SNHLY, FYNNEI. The CDR3 runs to 15 residues. This chain's CDR3 is CASKEGGGYQETQYF. Partial CDR3 DNA: TGTGCCAGCAAGGAGGGGGGGGGTTACCAAGAGACC. Full variable domain (outside the CDR3, taken from reference TRBV2 and TRBJ2-5): EPEVTQTPSHQVTQMGQEVILRCVPISNHLYFYWYRQILGQKVEFLVSFYNNEISEKSEIFDDQFSVERPDGSNFTLKIRSTKLEDSAMYFCASKEGGGYQETQYFGPGTRLLVL.